The T cell receptor (beta chain) under discussion was sequenced for a study of CD8 T cells in ankylosing spondylitis. Study-wide points: Ankylosing spondylitis blood seemed to carry a telltale TCR beta motif made of eight or nine highly homologous variants. Disease-associated clones were CD8+ and fairly uncommon in peripheral blood. Earlier reports found some motif variants in synovial fluid and blood in reactive arthritis.

Details on this clonotype: Antigen specificity is unknown.

TCRdb reanalysed the 5' RACE reads using MiXCR and keeps one entry per CDR3 protein. The sample has 700,000 to 850,000 distinct CDR3 sequences, 12% seen once. The TCR comes from a male donor with ankylosing spondylitis. The sample comprised blood, either unsorted or a sorted T cell fraction (not recorded which).

The CDR3 spells CASSQDRPMNTEAFF. CDR3 coding DNA: TGCGCCAGCAGCCAAGATCGACCTATGAACACTGAAGCTTTCTTT. J is TRBJ1-1 and V is TRBV4-3; the D is unclear. CDR1 and CDR2 (germline): LGHNA, YSLEER. The CDR3 covers 15 residues. Trimming took off 0 bases at V and 0 bases at J, with 8 bases between the two ends.